The source of this T cell receptor beta chain is a study of technical replicates of blood from a handful of donors. Assay: immunoSEQ multiplex PCR; the TCRdb copy retains only in-frame clones and omits some. The table has tens of thousands of clones, approximately 91% seen once. The CDR3 spans 13 residues. In germline, CDR1 is SQVTM, CDR2 ANQGSEA. Trimming took off 4 bases at V and 4 bases at J, with 13 bases between the two ends. This receptor was taken from a human donor in good health. Some clones in this sample may be carry-over from other donors' samples. Sequenced input: T cells isolated from PBMCs. This rearrangement joins TRBV29-1 to TRBJ1-1, with D possibly being TRBD1 (5 bases). CDR3 DNA sequence: TGCAGCGTTGTGGGCGGGGGGAGCACTGAAGCTTTCTTT. Its protein is CSVVGGGSTEAFF.